The rows below give T cell receptor beta chains drawn from one sample of a study of lymphopenia after photon versus proton radiotherapy. Method: immunoSEQ multiplex PCR; TCRdb's copy keeps in-frame clones and lacks some. The sample has 70,000 to 95,000 clones; around 82% are singletons. Sequencing used peripheral blood, obtained from a patient treated with proton-based radiotherapy. These receptors came from a man between 60 and 75 years old with pancreatic cancer. Both conserved end residues are part of each CDR3. D genes are given only for firm matches. Some rows have no size entry. The others give once, few or many, or a class for an expanded clone.

TRBJ2-2,few,TRBV5-5,.,CASSSGTVNTGELFF,TGTGCCAGCAGCTCGGGGACGGTTAACACCGGGGAGCTGTTTTTT
TRBJ2-2,.,TRBV21-1,.,CASSKQPRTPGPSGEGELFF,TGTGCCAGCAGCAAACAGCCCCGAACTCCGGGGCCTAGCGGGGAAGGGGAGCTGTTTTTT
TRBJ1-1,.,TRBV11-2,.,CASSLNTEAFF,TGTGCCAGCAGCTTAAACACTGAAGCTTTCTTT
TRBJ1-2,few,TRBV18,TRBD1,CASSEGTGGAGYTF,TGTGCCAGCTCAGAGGGAACAGGGGGAGCTGGCTACACCTTC
TRBJ1-2,.,TRBV7-2,.,CASSQDRGDYYGYTF,TGTGCCAGCAGCCAAGATCGAGGAGATTACTATGGCTACACCTTC
TRBJ2-5,.,TRBV28,TRBD1,CASSIGGGETQYF,TGTGCCAGCAGTATAGGGGGCGGTGAGACCCAGTACTTC
TRBJ2-2,.,TRBV5-1,.,CASSLGTTNTGELFF,TGCGCCAGCAGCTTGGGCACGACGAACACCGGGGAGCTGTTTTTT
TRBJ2-7,.,TRBV14,TRBD2,CASSQAEGLAGFYEQYF,TGTGCCAGCAGCCAAGCTGAGGGACTAGCGGGATTCTACGAGCAGTACTTC
TRBJ1-2,.,TRBV29-1,TRBD1,CSGWGTAYGYTF,TGCAGTGGTTGGGGGACAGCCTATGGCTACACCTTC
TRBJ2-3,.,TRBV6-5,TRBD2,CASSYSLAGGTDTQYF,TGTGCCAGCAGTTACTCACTAGCGGGAGGGACAGATACGCAGTATTTT
TRBJ2-1,.,TRBV7-2,.,CASSQDHEQFF,TGTGCCAGCAGCCAAGACCATGAGCAGTTCTTC
TRBJ2-5,.,TRBV10-3,.,CAIRAWGRETQYF,TGTGCCATCAGAGCCTGGGGGCGGGAGACCCAGTACTTC
TRBJ2-3,.,TRBV7-9,TRBD1,CASSKSGTGITDTQYF,TGTGCCAGCAGCAAATCCGGGACAGGGATCACAGATACGCAGTATTTT
TRBJ2-3,few,TRBV7-2,TRBD2,CASSPRRRSGRTDTQYF,TGTGCCAGCAGCCCTCGTAGGCGTAGCGGGAGAACAGATACGCAGTATTTT
TRBJ2-7,.,TRBV10-3,.,CAISSGDFFGSEQYF,TGTGCCATCAGCTCAGGGGACTTCTTTGGGAGCGAGCAGTACTTC
TRBJ2-1,.,TRBV13,TRBD1,CASSLRQGGDLYEQFF,TGTGCCAGCAGCTTACGACAGGGGGGCGACTTGTATGAGCAGTTCTTC
TRBJ2-7,.,TRBV6-1,.,CASSQPSSSEQYF,TGTGCCAGCAGTCAACCTTCTAGTTCCGAGCAGTACTTC
TRBJ2-7,.,TRBV5-6,.,CASTLRDPSYEQYF,TGTGCCAGCACCCTCCGGGACCCTTCCTACGAGCAGTACTTC
TRBJ1-1,.,TRBV14,.,CASSQRVAGTEAFF,TGTGCCAGCAGCCAACGGGTAGCAGGGACTGAAGCTTTCTTT
TRBJ2-2,.,TRBV11-2,.,CASSPRDTYTGELFF,TGTGCCAGCAGCCCCCGGGACACGTACACCGGGGAGCTGTTTTTT
TRBJ2-6,few,TRBV10-3,TRBD2,CAIRGTSGRNLPGANVLTF,TGTGCCATCAGGGGGACTAGCGGGAGGAACCTACCTGGGGCCAACGTCCTGACTTTC
TRBJ2-7,once,TRBV19,.,CASSTSRVYEQYF,TGTGCCAGTAGTACCTCAAGAGTCTACGAGCAGTACTTC
TRBJ2-5,.,TRBV19,.,CASRTGAIPRQYQETQYF,TGTGCCAGTAGGACCGGGGCCATACCCAGACAGTACCAAGAGACCCAGTACTTC
TRBJ1-3,.,TRBV4-3,.,CASSQSTGSSGNTIYF,TGCGCCAGCAGCCAGTCCACAGGGAGCTCTGGAAACACCATATATTTT